A single sample gave rise to the 26 T cell receptor beta chains below, sequenced in a study of tumor-infiltrating lymphocytes in primary liver carcinoma. Investigators took RNA and DNA out together from 20-30 mg of unsorted bulk tissue. A constant-region primer served to make TCR beta cDNA from about 490 ng total RNA. TCR beta libraries came from three nested multiplex PCR rounds using slightly modified ARM-PCR. The two initial PCR rounds, roughly 9 cycles each, used TRBV1-TRBV30 forward and C-beta reverse primers. MiXCR, run by TCRdb on the multiplex PCR reads, gives a single entry per CDR3 protein. The table records more than 50,000 distinct CDR3 sequences, about 73% of them present only once. Sequencing used liver tumor tissue from sampling region 2. Subset given: tumor region T2, inferior pole. The receptors stem from a man aged 40-50 years with primary liver carcinoma and hepatitis B virus infection.

This clonotype was detected a few times. The rearrangement links TRBV28 to TRBJ2-1; no definite D call. The CDR3 extends over 11 amino acids. In germline, CDR1 is MDHEN, CDR2 SYDVKM. The V end was cut by 6 bases, the J end by 10 bases, with 10 bases between. CDR3 DNA: TGTGCCAGCAGCGCAGCTAGGGAGCAGTTCTTC. Its translation: CASSAAREQFF.

This clonotype was counted only a few times. A much larger clone differs from this one at a single base, so this may be a read error. This rearrangement joins TRBV30 to TRBJ2-7, with D uncertain. The germline gives CDR1 GTSNPN, CDR2 SVGIG (reference sequence). The CDR3 is 13 amino acids. For the CDR3, the DNA is TGTGTCTGGAGTGTTCAGCGAGATGCCTGGCCCCTTTTC. Translating gives CVWSVQRDAWPLF.

Points on this clonotype: The CDR3 carries no conserved terminal phenylalanine or tryptophan, so it likely arises from a read error. The rearrangement links TRBV18 to TRBJ2-7; D may be TRBD2 (6 bases). The CDR3 covers 13 residues. In germline, CDR1 is KGHSH, CDR2 LQKENI. Trimming removed 2 bases from V and 5 bases from J, with 10 bases in between. CDR3 nucleotides: TGTGCCAGCTCACCAACAGGCGGGGACGAGCAGTACATC. It encodes CASSPTGGDEQYI.

On this clonotype itself: Compared with germline, one end of the junction differs, possibly owing to a read error. The J gene is TRBJ1-1, the V gene TRBV12-5; no clear D. Germline CDR1 LGHNT, CDR2 FRNRAP. This CDR3 has 11 residues. In DNA form, the CDR3 reads TGTGCTAATGGTCTCGGCACTGAAGCTTTCTTT. Translated, it gives CANGLGTEAFF.

In the case of this clonotype: The junction does not match germline at one end; this may be a read error. This rearrangement joins TRBV6-1 to TRBJ2-6, with a tentative D call TRBD1 (5 bases). The CDR3 contains 17 residues. Germline lookup yields CDR1 MNHNS and CDR2 SASEGT. In DNA, the CDR3 is TGTGCCAGTACTATCGATTGGGGAAGCTCTGGGGCCAACGTCCAGACTTTC. Protein product: CASTIDWGSSGANVQTF.

This clonotype appeared once. Here the CDR3 omits its conserved ending phenylalanine or tryptophan, so a read error is the likely source. This chain joins TRBV6-1 and TRBJ2-3; the D gene is possibly TRBD2 (5 bases). The V and J ends lost 7 bases and 6 bases respectively, with 17 bases between them. CDR3 length: 14 residues. CDR1 is MNHNS and CDR2 is SASEGT in the germline V gene. The CDR3 sequence: CASISTGSGDTQYL. In DNA form, the CDR3 reads TGTGCCAGCATTTCGACTGGGTCGGGGGATACGCAGTATCTT.

Of note for this clonotype: Its ends do not fully match the called genes, so a read error is possible. This chain links TRBV4-1 with TRBJ2-7, with TRBD2 identical over 13 bases. CDR1 and CDR2 from the germline V gene are MGHRA and YSYEKL. CDR3 length: 19 amino acids. CDR3 sequence reads: CACSPLGGLAGVGLDEQYF. The CDR3 nucleotides read TGCGCCTGCAGCCCATTAGGCGGACTAGCGGGAGTCGGGCTCGACGAGCAGTACTTC.

Worth noting for this clonotype: One end of the junction fails to match germline, which may point to a read error. V usage is TRBV28 and J usage is TRBJ2-7; 7 bases agree with TRBD1. The CDR3 consists of 16 residues. Germline V gene data show CDR1 as MDHEN and CDR2 as SYDVKM. CDR3 in amino acids: CGSSPRGTASTGEQYF. CDR3 DNA: TGTGGCAGCAGTCCCAGGGGGACCGCCTCGACGGGCGAGCAGTACTTC.

As regards this clonotype: Lacking the conserved final phenylalanine or tryptophan, this CDR3 likely reflects a read error. The V call is TRBV29-1, the J call TRBJ2-5, with 13 bases fitting TRBD2. Germline lookup yields CDR1 SQVTM and CDR2 ANQGSEA. The CDR3 contains 16 residues. CDR3 residues: CRVEYEGTSGKETQYI. The DNA of the CDR3 is TGCAGAGTTGAGTATGAGGGGACTAGCGGGAAGGAGACCCAGTACATC.

Turning to this clonotype: Without the conserved terminal phenylalanine or tryptophan, this CDR3 likely stems from a read error. Because the CDR3's place on the DNA is in doubt, the DNA is left out and the CDR3 is given as listed by TCRdb. The chain uses TRBV13 and TRBJ2-1. With termini counted, the CDR3 has 15 amino acids. Looked up from germline, CDR1 is PRHDT and CDR2 is FYEKMQ (reference sequence). CDR3 loop: CASSFTGIPYNEQFV.

This clonotype was observed once. A read error may account for a junction end that differs from germline. The chain combines TRBV29-1 with TRBJ2-1, with a weak D call TRBD1 (5 bases). The CDR3 loop spans 15 amino acids. CDR1 SQVTM and CDR2 ANQGSEA come from the germline V gene. CDR3 DNA sequence: TGCAGCGTGGGGCCTCCCCCCAGCTCCTACAGTGAGCAGTTCTTC. Translated: CSVGPPPSSYSEQFF.

V gene TRBV29-1 combines with J gene TRBJ1-2; no definite D call. CDR3 size: 11 residues. Trimming removed 3 bases from V and 7 bases from J, with 9 bases in between. CDR1 is SQVTM, CDR2 ANQGSEA, per germline. The CDR3 is CSVDKVPGYTF. The CDR3 nucleotides read TGCAGCGTTGACAAGGTTCCTGGCTACACCTTC. Full variable domain (outside the CDR3, taken from reference TRBV29-1 and TRBJ1-2): SAVISQKPSRDICQRGTSLTIQCQVDSQVTMMFWYRQQPGQSLTLIATANQGSEATYESGFVIDKFPISRPNLTFSTLTVSNMSPEDSSIYLCSVDKVPGYTFGSGTRLTVV.

The chain couples TRBV11-2 to TRBJ2-3; 8 positions match TRBD2. Losses at the gene ends were 2 bases for V and 10 bases for J; bases not matched to a gene: 20. CDR1 and CDR2 from the germline V gene are SGHAT and FQNNGV. The CDR3 consists of 18 residues. The CDR3 sequence: CASSLTTIGRAGRYAQYF. CDR3 in DNA: TGTGCCAGCAGCTTAACTACTATCGGGAGGGCGGGGCGATATGCGCAGTATTTT.

About this clonotype: This clone may be a read error of a much larger clone one base away. In this CDR3 the conserved last residue, phenylalanine or tryptophan, is missing, so a read error is likely. J is TRBJ2-1 and V is TRBV7-6; 12 positions agree with TRBD2. The V gene end was trimmed by 5 bases and the J gene end by 0 bases; junction bases not matched to a gene: 5. The CDR3 runs 17 residues. The germline V gene has CDR1 SGHVS and CDR2 FNYEAQ. CDR3 amino acids: CASSLRLAGASYNEQFL. The CDR3 DNA reads as TGTGCCAGCAGCCTCCGACTAGCGGGAGCCTCCTACAATGAGCAGTTCTTA.

The chain has TRBV6-5 and TRBJ2-2; maybe TRBD1 (5 bases). CDR3 length: 16 amino acids. Germline V gene lookup returns CDR1 MNHEY and CDR2 SVGAGI. The V end lost 0 bases, the J end lost 9 bases, and 17 bases lay between the germline ends. CDR3 nucleotide sequence: TGTGCCAGCAGTTACTCGTCAGGGTTTCCTACCAGGGAGCTGTTTTTT. It encodes CASSYSSGFPTRELFF.

Of note for this clonotype: At one end the junction does not follow the germline gene, possibly because of a read error. The CDR3 nucleotides read TGTGTCAGCAGCCAACTGAGTGAGAACGAGCAGTACTTC. Translating gives CVSSQLSENEQYF. V is TRBV6-5 and J is TRBJ2-7, with unresolved D. Germline assignment: CDR1 MNHEY and CDR2 SVGAGI. The CDR3 runs to 13 residues.

With respect to this clonotype: A read error may produce the germline difference seen at one junction end. This rearrangement joins TRBV10-3 to TRBJ2-5; no firm D call. There are 14 residues in the CDR3. The V gene's germline CDR1 is ENHRY and CDR2 SYGVKD. CDR3 in amino acids: CAISESGNQETQYF. For the CDR3, the DNA is TGTGCTATCAGTGAGTCTGGGAACCAAGAGACCCAGTACTTC.

A remark on this clonotype: A read error may produce the germline difference seen at one junction end. The chain combines TRBV12-3 or TRBV12-4 with TRBJ2-3; no definite D call. This CDR3 comprises 14 residues. Here the CDR3 DNA reads TGTGCCAGCAGTCAGGTTTTGTCCACAGATACGCGGTATTTT. The encoded protein is CASSQVLSTDTRYF.

Comments on this clonotype: The conserved phenylalanine or tryptophan normally closing the CDR3 is absent here, so this likely arose from a read error. The chain employs TRBV7-3 and TRBJ2-3; D unclear. CDR1 is SGHTA and CDR2 is FQGTGA in the germline V gene. The CDR3 loop spans 15 amino acids. V gave up 4 bases and J gave up 0 bases, with 11 bases separating them. CDR3 sequence (DNA): TGTGCCAGCAGCTACGGGTCGCTTAGCACAGATACGCAGTATTCT. This gives the protein CASSYGSLSTDTQYS.

To note about this clonotype: The junction departs from germline at one end; a sequencing error may be responsible. This chain joins TRBV6-5 and TRBJ2-1; TRBD2 matches 8 bases. This CDR3 region has 18 residues. Germline-derived CDR1 and CDR2 are MNHEY and SVGAGI. CDR3 in DNA: TGTACCAGCGATTCAGGGACTAGTGGGAGGGCCCCTTACAATGAGCAGTTCTTC. As protein: CTSDSGTSGRAPYNEQFF.

This clonotype was seen at least ten times. The J gene is TRBJ2-7, the V gene TRBV6-1; D is unresolved. The CDR3 length is 12 residues. Germline CDR1 reads MNHNS; CDR2 reads SASEGT. V gave up 1 base and J gave up 2 bases, with 3 bases separating them. The CDR3 DNA reads TGTGCCAGCAGTGAAGTGCCCTACGAGCAGTACTTC. Protein product: CASSEVPYEQYF.

Regarding this clonotype: A junction boundary mismatches the germline segment, possibly from a read error. J is TRBJ2-7 and V is TRBV7-8; D might be TRBD1 or TRBD2, each matching 5 bases. This CDR3 contains 14 residues. Germline-derived CDR1 and CDR2 are SGHVS and FQNEAQ. CDR3 nucleotide sequence: TGTCCCAGCAGCCTTGACAGCGAAGACTATGAGCAGTACTTC. Translation: CPSSLDSEDYEQYF.

Note on this clonotype: A much larger clone differs by one base, so this may be a read error. The conserved closing phenylalanine or tryptophan is absent in this CDR3, likely reflecting a read error. This sequence joins TRBV7-8 and TRBJ2-7, with a weak D call TRBD2 (7 bases). This CDR3 is built from 16 residues. Germline V gene lookup returns CDR1 SGHVS and CDR2 FQNEAQ. CDR3 coding DNA: TGTGTCAGCAGCTTAGGGGGGGGCGGTCCTTCCTACGAGCAGTACCTC. Translated, it gives CVSSLGGGGPSYEQYL.

This clonotype was counted a single time. The J gene is TRBJ2-1, the V gene TRBV7-8; D might be TRBD1 or TRBD2, each matching 5 bases. The CDR3 sequence is 11 residues long. Germline CDR1 is SGHVS and CDR2 is FQNEAQ. Trimming cost V 4 bases and J 13 bases, with 11 bases left between them. The CDR3 spells CASSYGTYQFF. The CDR3 DNA reads TGTGCCAGCAGCTATGGGACGTACCAGTTCTTC.

This clonotype was recorded once. A much more abundant neighbour one base away suggests this may be a read error. The CDR3 DNA reads as TGTACCTGGAGTGTACCTGGGGGCCAAACTAGCGGGAGCTCCCAAGAGACCCAGTACTTC. Translated: CTWSVPGGQTSGSSQETQYF. The chain is built from TRBV30 and TRBJ2-5; 11 bases agree with TRBD2. Germline V gene lookup returns CDR1 GTSNPN and CDR2 SVGIG (reference sequence). This CDR3 spans 20 amino acids.

Points on this clonotype: At one end, the junction sequence differs from germline, possibly due to a read error. The rearrangement uses TRBV30 and TRBJ1-5; D perhaps matches TRBD1 (5 bases). This CDR3 region has 13 residues. Germline CDR1 and CDR2: GTSNPN and SVGIG (reference sequence). Here the CDR3 DNA reads TGTGCCTGGAGTGTATATCTGGGGCAGCCCCAACATTTT. It yields the protein CAWSVYLGQPQHF.